The 30 T cell receptor beta chains below were found in one sample sequenced in a study of blood T cell repertoires in COVID-19. The table came from immunoSEQ multiplex PCR; TCRdb's copy has only in-frame clones and leaves some out. The sample holds about 110,000 clones; around 83% are singletons and the top ten take over 2%. The sequencing input was peripheral blood. All receptors derive from a human donor in a cohort sampled during active COVID-19.

This clone was seen more than once but under ten times. Here the CDR3 DNA reads TGCGCCAGCAGCCAAGAGCCCGGTGGTTCACCCCTCCACTTT. Translation: CASSQEPGGSPLHF. The rearrangement uses TRBV4-3 and TRBJ1-6, with D unclear. The CDR3 length is 14 residues. V was shortened by 0 bases and J by 9 bases, with 9 bases between the two germline ends. Germline CDR1 and CDR2: LGHNA and YSLEER.

The chain is built from TRBV10-1 and TRBJ2-5, with 11 bases aligning to TRBD2. CDR1 WNHNN and CDR2 SYGVQD come from the germline V gene (reference sequence). This CDR3 has 15 residues. V lost 3 bases and J lost 1; bases outside the gene matches: 1. CDR3 DNA: TGCGCCAGCAGTGATACTAGCGGGAGCCAAGAGACCCAGTACTTC. This translates into CASSDTSGSQETQYF.

There are a few counts of this clone. This chain connects TRBV28 to TRBJ1-2; the D gene is possibly TRBD1 (5 bases). V gave up 8 bases and J gave up 2 bases, with 12 bases separating them. This CDR3 is 13 amino acids long. The germline gives CDR1 MDHEN, CDR2 SYDVKM. The CDR3 nucleotides are TGTGCCAGCCTACGGGGGGAGAACTATGGCTACACCTTC. This gives the protein CASLRGENYGYTF.

The rearrangement links TRBV6-5 to TRBJ1-4, with D unresolved. CDR3 length equals 12 residues. In germline, CDR1 is MNHEY, CDR2 SVGAGI. V lost 6 bases and J lost 5, with 7 bases in between. The CDR3, as DNA: TGTGCCAGCAGCCGCCGGAATGAAAAACTGTTTTTT. As protein: CASSRRNEKLFF.

The chain is built from TRBV7-3 and TRBJ2-3, with a possible D match to TRBD1 (5 bases). Trimming pared 2 bases from V and 6 bases from J, leaving 12 bases between. Germline V gene data show CDR1 as SGHTA and CDR2 as FQGTGA. This CDR3 spans 14 amino acids. In DNA form, the CDR3 reads TGTGCCAGCAGCTTAGAGCAGGGAATTGATACGCAGTATTTT. It is translated as CASSLEQGIDTQYF.

This clone was seen a handful of times. The chain uses TRBV2 and TRBJ1-5; no clear D. This CDR3 is built from 14 residues. Between the trimmed V and J ends, which lost 1 base and 5 bases, there was a span of 9 bases. Germline CDR1 is SNHLY and CDR2 is FYNNEI. The CDR3 region has the DNA TGTGCCAGCAGTGAAGGGGCCTTATATCAGCCCCAGCATTTT. Its protein product is CASSEGALYQPQHF.

This chain uses TRBV9 with TRBJ2-2, with 7 bases fitting TRBD1. Germline V CDR1 and CDR2: SGDLS, YYNGEE. V was clipped by 4 bases and J by 2 bases; unmatched bases: 8. The CDR3 runs to 16 residues. The CDR3 DNA reads as TGTGCCAGCAGCATCCGGACAGGATTTAACACCGGGGAGCTGTTTTTT. Protein sequence: CASSIRTGFNTGELFF.

This clone has a single count. The chain joins TRBV5-1 to TRBJ1-2, with 8 positions matching TRBD1. The CDR3 runs 16 residues. CDR1 SGHRS and CDR2 YFSETQ come from the germline V gene. V shed 1 base and J 2 bases; nucleotides not matched to a gene: 7. CDR3 nucleotide sequence: TGCGCCAGCAGCTTGCTCGGGCAGGGGGCAAACTATGGCTACACCTTC. Amino acid sequence: CASSLLGQGANYGYTF.

V gene TRBV5-1 combines with J gene TRBJ2-7; D is possibly TRBD2 (5 bases). This CDR3 is built from 16 residues. V was clipped by 0 bases and J by 3 bases, with 16 bases between them. Per the germline V gene, CDR1 is SGHRS and CDR2 is YFSETQ. The CDR3 DNA sequence: TGCGCCAGCAGCTTGGGTGGAGGAGCTCTTAACTACGAGCAGTACTTC. Residues: CASSLGGGALNYEQYF.

This chain joins TRBV18 and TRBJ2-3; D perhaps matches TRBD1 (7 bases). V dropped 0 bases and J dropped 4 bases, with 23 bases sitting between them. Germline V gene data show CDR1 as KGHSH and CDR2 as LQKENI. The CDR3 length is 19 residues. For the CDR3, the DNA is TGTGCCAGCTCACCACCGGCCGGCGGGACAGAAAAGGACTCAGATACGCAGTATTTT. It translates to CASSPPAGGTEKDSDTQYF.

The V gene is TRBV5-5, the J gene TRBJ2-4, with no clear D. Trimming shortened V by 2 bases and J by 0 bases, and 9 bases separated the two germline ends. Germline CDR1 and CDR2: SGHKS and YYEKEE (reference sequence). The CDR3 contains 15 residues. The CDR3 reads CASSLANIAKNIQYF. For the CDR3, the DNA is TGTGCCAGCAGCTTAGCGAATATAGCCAAAAACATTCAGTACTTC.

The chain links TRBV15 to TRBJ1-6; the D is unclear. Trimming took off 2 bases at V and 6 bases at J, with 5 bases between the two ends. The CDR3 extends over 13 amino acids. Germline CDR1 LNHNV, CDR2 YYDKDF (reference sequence). This CDR3 reads CATSRQVNSPLHF. CDR3 sequence (DNA): TGTGCCACCAGCAGACAGGTTAATTCACCCCTCCACTTT.

The chain uses TRBV30 and TRBJ1-2; a possible D gene is TRBD1 (6 bases). The V end was cut by 3 bases, the J end by 9 bases, with 23 bases between. CDR3 length: 15 residues. Per the germline V gene, CDR1 is GTSNPN and CDR2 is SVGIG (reference sequence). CDR3 amino acids: CAWSRTGFSGHSYTF. The CDR3 coding sequence is TGTGCCTGGAGCCGCACAGGGTTTTCTGGCCATAGCTACACCTTC.

This clone was seen just once. The gene calls are TRBV2 and TRBJ1-4, with D unclear. The CDR3 runs 15 residues. Germline V gives CDR1 SNHLY, CDR2 FYNNEI. V was clipped by 1 base and J by 4 bases, with 10 bases between them. The CDR3 region has the DNA TGTGCCAGCAGTGAAGAAAGTCGCAGTAATGAAAAACTGTTTTTT. The encoded protein is CASSEESRSNEKLFF.

The chain uses TRBV29-1 and TRBJ2-3; D uncertain. The CDR3 spans 12 residues. Germline V gene sequence: CDR1 SQVTM, CDR2 ANQGSEA. V shed 1 base and J shed 1 base, with 3 bases lying between them. The CDR3 is CSVEGGTDTQYF. Written as DNA, the CDR3 is TGCAGCGTTGAAGGAGGCACAGATACGCAGTATTTT.

The chain carries TRBV29-1 and TRBJ2-1; TRBD1 aligns across 7 bases. The germline CDR1 and CDR2 sequences are SQVTM and ANQGSEA. The CDR3 sequence is 15 residues long. V lost 3 bases, J lost 4 bases, and 9 bases stayed unmatched. CDR3 sequence: CSVDGTATEYNEQFF. CDR3 sequence (DNA): TGCAGCGTTGATGGGACAGCCACCGAGTACAATGAGCAGTTCTTC.

The V and J genes are TRBV6-5 and TRBJ2-5, with D unresolved. CDR1 is MNHEY and CDR2 is SVGAGI in the germline V gene. This CDR3 region has 13 residues. V lost 8 bases, J lost 4 bases, and 14 bases lay in between. CDR3 in DNA: TGTGCCAGCCTGAATCCCGGCGGAGAGACCCAGTACTTC. Encoded protein: CASLNPGGETQYF.

V and J are TRBV2 and TRBJ1-1; unclear D gene. There are 17 residues in the CDR3. With 1 base removed from V and 0 bases from J, the gap between germline ends came to 15 bases. The germline V gene encodes CDR1 SNHLY and CDR2 FYNNEI. In DNA, the CDR3 is TGTGCCAGCAGTGAAGTGAAGAACCCAACTTTGAACACTGAAGCTTTCTTT. It encodes CASSEVKNPTLNTEAFF.

This sequence joins TRBV28 and TRBJ2-6; D is ambiguous. V shed 2 bases and J shed 4 bases, with 9 bases lying between them. The CDR3 is 15 amino acids. Germline loops: CDR1 MDHEN, CDR2 SYDVKM. The CDR3 reads CASSLGAHGANVLTF. In DNA, the CDR3 is TGTGCCAGCAGTTTAGGAGCTCACGGGGCCAACGTCCTGACTTTC.

This clone was counted a few times. The chain couples TRBV10-3 to TRBJ2-2; D is possibly TRBD2 (6 bases). The CDR3 length is 14 residues. The V gene's germline CDR1 is ENHRY and CDR2 SYGVKD. Trimming cost V 8 bases and J 0 bases, with 10 bases left between them. The CDR3 region has the DNA TGTGCCATCGCTAGCGCGGCGAACACCGGGGAGCTGTTTTTT. Encoded protein: CAIASAANTGELFF.

V usage is TRBV7-3 and J usage is TRBJ2-7, with 8 bases matching TRBD2. This CDR3 has 21 residues. Germline trimming cut 5 bases from V and 1 base from J; bases unmatched to any gene: 25. In germline, CDR1 is SGHTA, CDR2 FQGTGA. This CDR3 is CASSPASRLAPSHYVSYEQYF. Here the CDR3 DNA reads TGTGCCAGCAGCCCAGCCAGTAGACTAGCGCCCTCCCACTACGTTTCCTACGAGCAGTACTTC.

The rearrangement links TRBV9 to TRBJ1-1, with unresolved D. This CDR3 has 14 amino acids. V lost 4 bases to trimming and J lost 5 bases, with 15 bases between them. CDR1 is SGDLS and CDR2 is YYNGEE in the germline V gene. The CDR3 spells CASSPGGDVTEAFF. DNA for the CDR3: TGTGCCAGCAGCCCCGGCGGGGATGTAACTGAAGCTTTCTTT. Variable domain in full (rest from reference TRBV9 and TRBJ1-1): DSGVTQTPKHLITATGQRVTLRCSPRSGDLSVYWYQQSLDQGLQFLIQYYNGEERAKGNILERFSAQQFPDLHSELNLSSLELGDSALYFCASSPGGDVTEAFFGQGTRLTVV.

This clone has only a few counts. The gene calls are TRBV6-2 or TRBV6-3 and TRBJ2-3, with TRBD1 matching over 11 bases. This CDR3 has 14 amino acids. Germline CDR1 is MNHEY and CDR2 is SVGEGT. The V segment lost 5 bases and the J segment 8 bases; nucleotides outside the gene matches: 6. The CDR3 nucleotides read TGTGCCAGCAGTCCCGGGACAGGGGGAGGTACGCAGTATTTT. Protein: CASSPGTGGGTQYF.

The rearrangement uses TRBV27 and TRBJ2-1; 11 nucleotides match TRBD2. Germline V lookup: CDR1 MNHEY, CDR2 SMNVEV (reference sequence). The CDR3 length is 18 residues. V was pared by 5 bases and J by 5 bases, with 14 bases of the junction left unmatched. CDR3 in DNA: TGTGCCAGCAGTCCGCCCGGACTAGCGGGCCTCAAAAACAATGAGCAGTTCTTC. The encoded protein is CASSPPGLAGLKNNEQFF.

The chain recombines TRBV27 with TRBJ2-1; 8 nucleotides agree with TRBD2. Germline lookup yields CDR1 MNHEY and CDR2 SMNVEV (reference sequence). The CDR3 is 15 residues long. V shed 7 bases, J shed 8 bases, and the junction held 13 bases outside the gene matches. As DNA, the CDR3 is TGTGCCAGCAAGGACCACCGGGGGGGTACGGATGAGCAGTTCTTC. Translated, it gives CASKDHRGGTDEQFF.

Relative to its sample, this clone is medium-sized. The J gene is TRBJ1-5, the V gene TRBV4-2; D gene unclear. Germline CDR1 reads LGHNA; CDR2 reads YNFKEQ. Between the trimmed V and J ends, which lost 0 bases and 1 base, there was a span of 10 bases. This CDR3 spans 16 amino acids. The CDR3 is CASSQEISVSNQPQHF. CDR3 nucleotides: TGTGCCAGCAGCCAAGAAATTTCCGTCAGCAATCAGCCCCAGCATTTT.

Sample share makes this clone medium-sized. This chain connects TRBV19 to TRBJ2-7, with D perhaps matching TRBD2 (7 bases). Per germline, CDR1 LNHDA and CDR2 SQIVND (reference sequence). Trimming took off 5 bases at V and 1 base at J, with 12 bases between the two ends. The CDR3 totals 14 residues. The CDR3 DNA sequence: TGTGCCAGTAGTCCGGGGGGCTGGTCCTACGAGCAGTACTTC. It codes for CASSPGGWSYEQYF.

This chain uses TRBV5-1 with TRBJ1-1; D remains ambiguous. The germline gives CDR1 SGHRS, CDR2 YFSETQ. The CDR3 extends over 14 amino acids. V shed 6 bases and J shed 5 bases, with 17 bases lying between them. The CDR3 spells CASTKGGLRTEAFF. The CDR3 nucleotides read TGCGCCAGCACTAAGGGAGGATTGAGGACTGAAGCTTTCTTT.

The chain employs TRBV20-1 and TRBJ1-1, with 8 bases identical to TRBD1. This CDR3 has 13 amino acids. Trimming at V came to 3 bases and at J to 5 bases, leaving 5 bases not matched to a gene. Germline values: CDR1 DFQATT, CDR2 SNEGSKA (reference sequence). CDR3 in amino acids: CSASQGARTEAFF. In nucleotides, the CDR3 is TGCAGTGCTAGTCAGGGGGCGCGAACTGAAGCTTTCTTT.

The chain recombines TRBV3-1 (or the pseudogene TRBV3-2) with TRBJ2-3; a weak D match, TRBD2 (6 bases). The length of the CDR3 is 13 residues. Germline V gene data show CDR1 as LGHDT and CDR2 as YNNKEL (reference sequence). Trimming took off 4 bases at V and 6 bases at J, with 11 bases between the two ends. CDR3 bases: TGTGCCAGCAGCCGGAGGGCGGAGGATACGCAGTATTTT. As protein: CASSRRAEDTQYF.